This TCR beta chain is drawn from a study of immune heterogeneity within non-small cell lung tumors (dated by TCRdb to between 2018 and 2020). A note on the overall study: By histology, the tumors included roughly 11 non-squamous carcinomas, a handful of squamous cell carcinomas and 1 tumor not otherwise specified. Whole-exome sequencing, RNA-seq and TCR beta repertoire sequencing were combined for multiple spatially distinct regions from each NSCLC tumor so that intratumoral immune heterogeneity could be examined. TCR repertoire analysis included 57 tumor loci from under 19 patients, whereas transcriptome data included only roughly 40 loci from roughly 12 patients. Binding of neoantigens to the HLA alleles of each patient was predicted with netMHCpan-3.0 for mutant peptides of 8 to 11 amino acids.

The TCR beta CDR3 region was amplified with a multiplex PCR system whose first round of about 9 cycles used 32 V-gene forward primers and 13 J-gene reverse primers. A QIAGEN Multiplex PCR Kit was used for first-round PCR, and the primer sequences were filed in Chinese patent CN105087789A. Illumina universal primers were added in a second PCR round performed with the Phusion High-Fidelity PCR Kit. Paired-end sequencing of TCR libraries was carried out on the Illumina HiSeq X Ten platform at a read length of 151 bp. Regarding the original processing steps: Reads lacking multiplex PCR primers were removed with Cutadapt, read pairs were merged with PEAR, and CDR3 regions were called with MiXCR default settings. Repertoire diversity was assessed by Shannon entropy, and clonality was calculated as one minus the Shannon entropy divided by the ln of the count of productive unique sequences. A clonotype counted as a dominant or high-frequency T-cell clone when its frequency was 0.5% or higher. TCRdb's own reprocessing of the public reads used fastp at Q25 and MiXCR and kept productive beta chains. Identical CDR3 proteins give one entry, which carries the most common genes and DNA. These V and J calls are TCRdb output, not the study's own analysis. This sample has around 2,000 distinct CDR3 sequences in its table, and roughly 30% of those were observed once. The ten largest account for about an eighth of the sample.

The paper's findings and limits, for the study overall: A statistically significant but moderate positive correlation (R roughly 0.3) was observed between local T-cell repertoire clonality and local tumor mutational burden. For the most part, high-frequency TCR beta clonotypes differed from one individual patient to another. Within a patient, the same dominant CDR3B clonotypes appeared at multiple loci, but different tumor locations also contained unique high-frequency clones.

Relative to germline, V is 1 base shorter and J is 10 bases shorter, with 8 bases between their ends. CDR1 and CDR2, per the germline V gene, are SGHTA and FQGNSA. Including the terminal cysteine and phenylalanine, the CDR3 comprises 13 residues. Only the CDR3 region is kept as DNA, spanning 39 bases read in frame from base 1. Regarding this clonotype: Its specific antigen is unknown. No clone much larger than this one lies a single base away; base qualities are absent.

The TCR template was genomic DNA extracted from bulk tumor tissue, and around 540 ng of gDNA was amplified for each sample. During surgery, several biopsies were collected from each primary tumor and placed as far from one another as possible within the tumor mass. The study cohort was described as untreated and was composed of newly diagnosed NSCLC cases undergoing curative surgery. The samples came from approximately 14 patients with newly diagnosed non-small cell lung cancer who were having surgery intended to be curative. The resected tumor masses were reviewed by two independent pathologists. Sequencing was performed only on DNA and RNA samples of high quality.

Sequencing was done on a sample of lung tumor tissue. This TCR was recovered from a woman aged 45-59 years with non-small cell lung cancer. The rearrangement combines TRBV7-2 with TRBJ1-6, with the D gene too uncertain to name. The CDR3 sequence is CASSLVFSSPLHF. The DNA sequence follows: TGTGCCAGCAGCTTAGTGTTTTCGTCACCCCTCCACTTT. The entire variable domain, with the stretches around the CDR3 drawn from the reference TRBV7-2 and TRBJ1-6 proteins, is GAGVSQSPSNKVTEKGKDVELRCDPISGHTALYWYRQSLGQGLEFLIYFQGNSAPDKSGLPSDRFSAERTGGSVSTLTIQRTQQEDSAVYLCASSLVFSSPLHFGNGTRLTVT.